A selection of T cell receptor beta chains follows, all from one sample in a study of blood T cell repertoires in COVID-19. Profiled with immunoSEQ multiplex PCR; TCRdb holds only in-frame clones, not every one. The sample has approximately 260,000 clones; over 75% are singletons. Material for sequencing was peripheral blood. Receptor source: an older woman with COVID-19, enrolled during active disease. Each CDR3 is given with its conserved first and last residue. D genes are given only for firm matches. Some rows mark clone size as missing; the rest say once, few, many or name a class of expanded clone.

J,length,D,V,size,DNA,CDR3
TRBJ1-2,12,NA,TRBV7-9,NA,TGTGCCAGCAGCCCCGAGGGGGAGGGCTACACCTTC,CASSPEGEGYTF
TRBJ2-7,14,NA,TRBV30,NA,TGTGCCTGGAGTGTTGGGGGGAGTGAATACGAGCAGTACTTC,CAWSVGGSEYEQYF
TRBJ2-4,13,NA,TRBV19,once,TGTGCCAGTAGTACTGTAGCCAAAAACATTCAGTACTTC,CASSTVAKNIQYF
TRBJ2-3,15,NA,TRBV9,NA,TGTGCCAGCAGCGTAACCGGGACTAGCACAGATACGCAGTATTTT,CASSVTGTSTDTQYF
TRBJ2-1,15,TRBD1,TRBV19,NA,TGTGCCAGTAGTAAGCCTAACAGGGGGCGTGATGAGCAGTTCTTC,CASSKPNRGRDEQFF
TRBJ2-7,15,NA,TRBV7-9,NA,TGTGCCAGCAGCTTATATAATCCAGGTCAGGACGAGCAGTACTTC,CASSLYNPGQDEQYF
TRBJ1-4,13,NA,TRBV30,NA,TGTGCCGAACGACAAGCAACTAATGAAAAACTGTTTTTT,CAERQATNEKLFF
TRBJ1-5,18,TRBD1,TRBV24-1,NA,TGTGCCACCAGTGATCCAAACTTGACAGGGGGTAGCAATCAGCCCCAGCATTTT,CATSDPNLTGGSNQPQHF
TRBJ2-7,16,TRBD2,TRBV4-1,NA,TGCGCCAGCAGCCAAGTCACCAGCGGGAGTATCTACGAGCAGTACTTC,CASSQVTSGSIYEQYF
TRBJ2-3,14,NA,TRBV11-2,NA,TGTGCCAGCAGCTCGATACAGGGTAAAGATACGCAGTATTTT,CASSSIQGKDTQYF
TRBJ2-2,18,TRBD2,TRBV18,NA,TGTGCCAGCTCACCAAATGCGCTAGCGGGAGTCGACACCGGGGAGCTGTTTTTT,CASSPNALAGVDTGELFF
TRBJ2-1,16,TRBD1,TRBV15,NA,TGTGCCACCAGCGAACCGGGACAGGGGATCGGTGATGAGCAGTTCTTC,CATSEPGQGIGDEQFF
TRBJ1-1,15,NA,TRBV28,once,TGTGCCAGCAGTTCCCCTAGGCCTGGAAACACTGAAGCTTTCTTT,CASSSPRPGNTEAFF
TRBJ2-2,15,NA,TRBV27,NA,TGTGCCAGCAGCCGCAACAGACAGGTCACCGGGGAGCTGTTTTTT,CASSRNRQVTGELFF
TRBJ1-1,15,NA,TRBV5-4,NA,TGTGCCAGCAGCGACGTAGGCGGTTTGAACACTGAAGCTTTCTTT,CASSDVGGLNTEAFF
TRBJ1-4,15,NA,TRBV19,NA,TGTGCCAGTAGAACACACAGTGCAACTAATGAAAAACTGTTTTTT,CASRTHSATNEKLFF
TRBJ2-2,17,TRBD1,TRBV4-3,NA,TGCGCCAGCAGCCGATTAGGGACAGGGATGATAACCGGGGAGCTGTTTTTT,CASSRLGTGMITGELFF
TRBJ2-1,15,TRBD2,TRBV4-1,NA,TGCGCCAGCAGCCCGACTAGCGGGATGGGCAATGAGCAGTTCTTC,CASSPTSGMGNEQFF
TRBJ1-1,12,TRBD1,TRBV28,NA,TGTGCCAGCAGGCTACAGACAGGGGAGGCTTTCTTT,CASRLQTGEAFF
TRBJ2-7,15,NA,TRBV28,NA,TGTGCCAGCGCCATATTCGCAGGGCGCCCCTACGAGCAGTACTTC,CASAIFAGRPYEQYF
TRBJ2-2,15,TRBD2,TRBV7-2,NA,TGTGCCAGCAGCCATAGCGGGAGGGCCCCCGGGGAGCTGTTTTTT,CASSHSGRAPGELFF
TRBJ2-1,14,NA,TRBV11-2,NA,TGTGCCAGCAGCTTAGATTGGAGGATCAATGAGCAGTTCTTC,CASSLDWRINEQFF
TRBJ2-7,14,TRBD2,TRBV6-5,NA,TGTGCCAGCAGTTACATAGCGGGAGCGAACGAGCAGTACTTC,CASSYIAGANEQYF
TRBJ2-7,16,NA,TRBV4-2,NA,TGTGCCAGCAGCCAAGATCGTGCCCCCCAGGCCTACGAGCAGTACTTC,CASSQDRAPQAYEQYF
TRBJ1-1,13,NA,TRBV5-4,NA,TGTGCCAGCACTTTCACCAGGGAAGGTGAAGCTTTCTTT,CASTFTREGEAFF
TRBJ2-5,14,NA,TRBV5-1,NA,TGCGCCAGCAGCTTGGGAGTTCCCCAAGAGACCCAGTACTTC,CASSLGVPQETQYF
TRBJ1-6,15,NA,TRBV7-2,NA,TGTGCCAGCAGCTTAGTCGGGGGGGATAATTCACCCCTCCACTTT,CASSLVGGDNSPLHF
TRBJ2-3,14,NA,TRBV9,NA,TGTGCCAGCAGCGTAGCCGGGTCCGCAGATACGCAGTATTTT,CASSVAGSADTQYF
TRBJ2-5,14,NA,TRBV7-9,NA,TGTGCCAGCAGCTTATCCGACTACTCGGGGACCCAGTACTTC,CASSLSDYSGTQYF
TRBJ2-5,13,NA,TRBV6-1,NA,TGTGCCAGCAGTGAAGCCAACCCGCGGGGATGGTACTTC,CASSEANPRGWYF
TRBJ2-7,17,NA,TRBV28,NA,TGTGCCAGCTCACGGAGGGATTTCCGCTTATTGATCGACGAGCAGTACTTC,CASSRRDFRLLIDEQYF
TRBJ1-3,20,NA,TRBV19,NA,TGTGCCAGAGGGACTGACGGGCCCCAACACAGGATCCGCTCTGGAAACACCATATATTTT,CARGTDGPQHRIRSGNTIYF
TRBJ1-1,13,TRBD1,TRBV29-1,NA,TGCAGCGTTGCCCCAGACAGGGGCACTGAAGCTTTCTTT,CSVAPDRGTEAFF
TRBJ1-5,12,NA,TRBV6-5,NA,TGTGCCAGCAAGACAGCTGATCAGCCCCAGCATTTT,CASKTADQPQHF
TRBJ1-2,13,NA,TRBV19,NA,TGTGCCAGTATGGCAGGGTCCATGGGTGGCTACACCTTC,CASMAGSMGGYTF
TRBJ1-5,17,TRBD1,TRBV19,NA,TGTGCCAGTAGTATTAAAGGGGGCGCGTTAAGCAATCAGCCCCAGCATTTT,CASSIKGGALSNQPQHF
TRBJ2-1,17,TRBD2,TRBV3-1/TRBV3-2,NA,TGTGCCAGCAGCCAAGGGCTTAGCGGGCGGTCCTACAATGAGCAGTTCTTC,CASSQGLSGRSYNEQFF
TRBJ2-7,14,TRBD1,TRBV28,NA,TGTGCCAGCAGTTTAACAGGGGGCGCCTACGAGCAGTACTTC,CASSLTGGAYEQYF
TRBJ1-2,11,NA,TRBV6-2/TRBV6-3,NA,TGTGCCAGCAGCGACAGCTATGGCTACACCTTC,CASSDSYGYTF
TRBJ1-1,15,TRBD1,TRBV25-1,NA,TGTGCCAGCAGTGACCTGGGACAGGGGAGAACTGAAGCTTTCTTT,CASSDLGQGRTEAFF
TRBJ2-1,15,TRBD1,TRBV4-2,NA,TGTGCCAGCAGCCAGAACCGGGACAGATACAATGAGCAGTTCTTC,CASSQNRDRYNEQFF
TRBJ1-1,15,NA,TRBV7-2,NA,TGTGCCAGCAGCTTAGCGCTGGGGGGGAACACTGAAGCTTTCTTT,CASSLALGGNTEAFF
TRBJ2-7,13,TRBD1,TRBV20-1,once,TGCAGTGCTAGTGGGACAGGGATATACGAGCAGTACTTC,CSASGTGIYEQYF
TRBJ2-7,17,TRBD2,TRBV5-1,NA,TGCGCCAGCAGTTTGGACCTCTCCGGGACTACCGTCTACGAGCAGTACTTC,CASSLDLSGTTVYEQYF
TRBJ2-3,14,NA,TRBV27,NA,TGTGCCAGCAGTTTATTCCGGGTGACAGATACGCAGTATTTT,CASSLFRVTDTQYF